This T cell receptor (beta chain) was captured by sequencing in a study of blood T cell repertoires in COVID-19. Study at large: The study drew acute and convalescent COVID-19 samples from the United States, Italy and Spain. From T cells, B-cell-depleted T cells, or PBMCs came the material, which was cDNA or gDNA.

In this sample, this clone turned up a few times. Germline CDR1 and CDR2: LNHDA and SQIVND (reference sequence). Trimming pared 8 bases from V and 6 bases from J, leaving 19 bases between. The CDR3 length is 14 residues. Original processing notes: Nucleated cell number was recorded as an estimate derived from reference gene primer amplification. Some clones are missing from TCRdb's copy, which holds only in-frame ones; the method was immunoSEQ multiplex PCR. Clone size and the V and J calls come from that table; the DNA yielded D and trimming. Of about 180,000 clones listed, 86% are singletons. The chain combines TRBV19 with TRBJ1-2, with a tentative D call TRBD1 (5 bases). Sequencing was done on a sample of peripheral blood. This TCR was recovered from a man aged 70 or older with active or convalescent COVID-19. This chain's CDR3 is CASRRRRGVDGYTF. The CDR3 nucleotides are TGTGCCAGTCGCCGCCGGAGGGGAGTCGATGGCTACACCTTC.